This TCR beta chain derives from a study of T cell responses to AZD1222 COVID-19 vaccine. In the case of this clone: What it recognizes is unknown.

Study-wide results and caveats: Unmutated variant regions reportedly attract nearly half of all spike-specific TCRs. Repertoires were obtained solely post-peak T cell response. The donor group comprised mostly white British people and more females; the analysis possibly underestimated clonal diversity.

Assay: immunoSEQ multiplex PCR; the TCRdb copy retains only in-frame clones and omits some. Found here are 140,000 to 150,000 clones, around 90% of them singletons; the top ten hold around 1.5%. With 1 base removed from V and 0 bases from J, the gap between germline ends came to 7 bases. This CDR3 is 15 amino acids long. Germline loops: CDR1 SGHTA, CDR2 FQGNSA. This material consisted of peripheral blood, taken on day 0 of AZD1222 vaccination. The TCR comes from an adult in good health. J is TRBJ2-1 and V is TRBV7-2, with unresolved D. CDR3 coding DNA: TGTGCCAGCAGCTTAGTGGGCGCCTCCTACAATGAGCAGTTCTTC. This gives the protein CASSLVGASYNEQFF. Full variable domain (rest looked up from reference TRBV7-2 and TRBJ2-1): GAGVSQSPSNKVTEKGKDVELRCDPISGHTALYWYRQSLGQGLEFLIYFQGNSAPDKSGLPSDRFSAERTGGSVSTLTIQRTQQEDSAVYLCASSLVGASYNEQFFGPGTRLTVL.